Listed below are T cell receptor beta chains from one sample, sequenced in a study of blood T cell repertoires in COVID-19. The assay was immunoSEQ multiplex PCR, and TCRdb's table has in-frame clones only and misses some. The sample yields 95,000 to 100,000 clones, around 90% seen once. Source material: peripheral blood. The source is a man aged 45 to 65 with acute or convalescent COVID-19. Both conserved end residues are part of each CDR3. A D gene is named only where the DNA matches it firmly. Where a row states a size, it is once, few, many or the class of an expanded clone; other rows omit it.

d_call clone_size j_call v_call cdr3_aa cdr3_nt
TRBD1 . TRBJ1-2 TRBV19 CASSPRTGSNYGYTF TGTGCCAGTAGTCCAAGGACAGGGAGCAACTATGGCTACACCTTC
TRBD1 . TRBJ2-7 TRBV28 CASSFLRQGKKNYEQYF TGTGCCAGCAGTTTTCTCAGACAGGGGAAAAAAAACTACGAGCAGTACTTC
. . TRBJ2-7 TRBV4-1 CASSPPSAGTYEQYF TGCGCCAGCAGCCCCCCTTCGGCAGGGACCTACGAGCAGTACTTC
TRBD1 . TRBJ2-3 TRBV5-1 CASSWEGTGRSDTQYF TGCGCCAGCAGCTGGGAGGGGACAGGGAGGTCAGATACGCAGTATTTT
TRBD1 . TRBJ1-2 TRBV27 CASSSRTGGYTF TGTGCCAGCAGTTCCAGGACAGGAGGCTACACCTTC
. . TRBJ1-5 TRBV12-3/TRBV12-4 CASSSRQFQPQHF TGTGCCAGCAGTTCTCGACAATTTCAGCCCCAGCATTTT
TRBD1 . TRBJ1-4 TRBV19 CASSPYRGRFEKLFF TGTGCCAGTAGTCCCTACAGGGGGCGGTTTGAAAAACTGTTTTTT
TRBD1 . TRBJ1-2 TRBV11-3 CASSLRDRGLGHGYTF TGTGCCAGCAGCTTACGGGACAGGGGGCTCGGCCATGGCTACACCTTC
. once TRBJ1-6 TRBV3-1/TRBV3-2 CASSLNRGKDSPLHF TGTGCCAGCAGTCTTAACAGAGGGAAGGATTCACCCCTCCACTTT
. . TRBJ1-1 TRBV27 CASSFGLRAFF TGTGCCAGCAGTTTCGGGTTAAGAGCTTTCTTT
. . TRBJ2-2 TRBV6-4 CASSVWGPANTGELFF TGTGCCAGCAGCGTCTGGGGGCCCGCGAACACCGGGGAGCTGTTTTTT
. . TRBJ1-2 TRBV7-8 CASSPRGSDGYTF TGTGCCAGCAGCCCCAGGGGATCGGATGGCTACACCTTC
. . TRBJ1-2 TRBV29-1 CSVQQGPREYGYTF TGCAGCGTTCAGCAGGGGCCAAGAGAATATGGCTACACCTTC
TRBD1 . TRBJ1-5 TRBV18 CASSPDRGPQPQHF TGTGCCAGCTCACCGGACAGGGGGCCTCAGCCCCAGCATTTT
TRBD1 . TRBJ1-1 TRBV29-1 CSVQTGVTEAFF TGCAGCGTTCAAACAGGGGTCACTGAAGCTTTCTTT
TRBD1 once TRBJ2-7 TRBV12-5 CASGLAGGSSYEQYF TGTGCTAGTGGTTTGGCAGGGGGCAGCTCCTACGAGCAGTACTTC
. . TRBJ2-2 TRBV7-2 CASSLPSGVYTGELFF TGTGCCAGCAGCTTACCCTCGGGGGTGTACACCGGGGAGCTGTTTTTT
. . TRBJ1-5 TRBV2 CASREGAQPQHF TGTGCCAGCAGGGAGGGAGCTCAGCCCCAGCATTTT
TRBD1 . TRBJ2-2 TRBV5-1 CASSGQTHTGELFF TGCGCCAGCTCGGGACAGACCCACACCGGGGAGCTGTTTTTT
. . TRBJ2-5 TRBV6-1 CASSEQGETQYF TGTGCCAGCAGTGAACAGGGAGAGACCCAGTACTTC
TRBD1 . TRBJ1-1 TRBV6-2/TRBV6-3 CASSYSVGRGIMNTEAFF TGTGCCAGCAGTTACTCCGTAGGCAGGGGGATCATGAACACTGAAGCTTTCTTT
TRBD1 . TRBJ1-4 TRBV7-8 CASSSYFDRGNEKLFF TGTGCCAGCAGCTCCTACTTTGACAGGGGTAACGAAAAACTGTTTTTT
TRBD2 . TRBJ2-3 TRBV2 CASRNLAGWRADTQYF TGTGCCAGCAGGAACCTAGCGGGGTGGAGGGCAGATACGCAGTATTTT
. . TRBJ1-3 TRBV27 CASSSGGLLSGNTIYF TGTGCCAGCAGTTCGGGGGGACTACTCTCTGGAAACACCATATATTTT
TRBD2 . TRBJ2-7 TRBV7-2 CASSLAVTSGGPSYEQYF TGTGCCAGCAGCTTAGCCGTGACTAGCGGGGGGCCTTCCTACGAGCAGTACTTC
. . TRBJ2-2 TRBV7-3 CASSLNWNTGELFF TGTGCCAGCAGCTTAAACTGGAACACCGGGGAGCTGTTTTTT
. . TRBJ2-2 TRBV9 CASSAQMNTGELFF TGTGCCAGCAGCGCCCAGATGAACACCGGGGAGCTGTTTTTT
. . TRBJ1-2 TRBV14 CASSQASEEKYEGYTF TGTGCCAGCAGCCAAGCCAGCGAGGAAAAATACGAAGGCTACACCTTC
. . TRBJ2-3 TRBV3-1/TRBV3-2 CASSPGKSTDTQYF TGTGCCAGCAGCCCGGGAAAGAGCACAGATACGCAGTATTTT
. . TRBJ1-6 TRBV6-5 CATQGTSYNSPLHF TGTGCCACCCAAGGGACTTCCTATAATTCACCCCTCCACTTT
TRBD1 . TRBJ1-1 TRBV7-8 CASSLLLTGAAEAFF TGTGCCAGCAGCTTACTTCTTACAGGGGCGGCTGAAGCTTTCTTT